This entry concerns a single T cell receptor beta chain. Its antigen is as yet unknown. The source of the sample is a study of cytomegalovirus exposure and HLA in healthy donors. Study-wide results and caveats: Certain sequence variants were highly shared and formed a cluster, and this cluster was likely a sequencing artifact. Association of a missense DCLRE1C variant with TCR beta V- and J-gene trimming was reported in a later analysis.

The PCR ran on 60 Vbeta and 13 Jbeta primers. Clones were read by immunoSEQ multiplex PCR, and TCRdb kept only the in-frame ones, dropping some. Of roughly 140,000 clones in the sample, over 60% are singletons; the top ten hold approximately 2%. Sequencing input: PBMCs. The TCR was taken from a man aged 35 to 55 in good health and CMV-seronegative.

The CDR3 DNA follows: TGTGCCAGCAGCTTCACTGGCACAGATACGCAGTATTTT. Protein product: CASSFTGTDTQYF. The chain combines TRBV6-5 with TRBJ2-3; no reliable D call. V was clipped by 6 bases and J by 1 base, with 8 bases between them. CDR3 length: 13 amino acids. Germline V gene sequence: CDR1 MNHEY, CDR2 SVGAGI.